A selection of T cell receptor beta chains follows, all from one sample in a study of blood T cell dynamics during melanoma immunotherapy. Assay used: immunoSEQ multiplex PCR; TCRdb lists only in-frame clones, some missing. The table has some 16,000 clones, about 84% seen once. The sample was blood, taken from a patient treated with checkpoint blockade. These receptor sequences come from a human donor with melanoma. Each CDR3 is given with its conserved first and last residue. D genes are given only for firm matches. Part of the rows lack a size; the others show once, few, many or a class for expanded clones.

v_gene,d_gene,abundance,j_gene,CDR3aa,CDR3nt
TRBV7-3,TRBD1,-,TRBJ2-1,CASSPDRGRDNEQFF,TGTGCCAGCAGCCCCGACAGGGGACGAGACAATGAGCAGTTCTTC
TRBV7-9,-,few,TRBJ1-5,CASSTWTEDSNQPQHF,TGTGCCAGCAGCACCTGGACAGAAGACAGCAATCAGCCCCAGCATTTT
TRBV2,TRBD2,-,TRBJ2-7,CASSESIGRDEQYF,TGTGCCAGCAGTGAAAGCATAGGGAGGGACGAGCAGTACTTC
TRBV4-1,TRBD1,-,TRBJ1-6,CASSFDRVDSPLHF,TGCGCCAGCAGCTTCGACAGGGTTGATTCACCCCTCCACTTT
TRBV7-9,TRBD1,-,TRBJ1-6,CASSQDRGHSPLHF,TGTGCCAGCAGCCAAGACAGGGGGCATTCACCCCTCCACTTT
TRBV15,TRBD1,-,TRBJ2-7,CATSRGTGTGTYEQYF,TGTGCCACCAGCAGAGGAACCGGGACAGGGACCTACGAGCAGTACTTC
TRBV15,-,-,TRBJ1-4,CATSSPGLNEKLFF,TGTGCCACCAGCAGTCCGGGCCTTAATGAAAAACTGTTTTTT
TRBV5-1,-,-,TRBJ2-5,CASSLTAGIQETQYF,TGCGCCAGCAGCTTGACGGCGGGCATCCAAGAGACCCAGTACTTC
TRBV6-6,TRBD1,-,TRBJ2-5,CASRGETGEEETQYF,TGTGCCAGCAGGGGGGAGACAGGGGAGGAGGAGACCCAGTACTTC
TRBV29-1,-,-,TRBJ1-6,CSVGEFRGSPLHF,TGCAGCGTTGGCGAATTCCGCGGTTCACCCCTCCACTTT
TRBV2,-,-,TRBJ1-1,CASNPHGRVKLRPEAFF,TGTGCCAGCAACCCCCACGGCAGAGTCAAATTGAGGCCTGAAGCTTTCTTT
TRBV2,-,few,TRBJ1-2,CASRTELAYTF,TGTGCCAGCAGAACGGAGCTGGCCTACACCTTC
TRBV30,-,-,TRBJ2-7,CAWTHGTSSYEQYF,TGTGCCTGGACCCACGGCACAAGCTCCTACGAGCAGTACTTC
TRBV27,-,-,TRBJ1-1,CASKGSRGWNTEAFF,TGTGCCAGCAAAGGCAGTAGGGGATGGAACACTGAAGCTTTCTTT
TRBV5-1,-,-,TRBJ2-1,CASSLDGRGTEQFF,TGCGCCAGCAGCTTGGATGGCAGGGGAACTGAGCAGTTCTTC
TRBV28,-,few,TRBJ2-1,CASAQGSYNEQFF,TGTGCCAGCGCCCAGGGGTCCTACAATGAGCAGTTCTTC
TRBV7-8,-,once,TRBJ2-3,CASSLAGSGTDTQYF,TGTGCCAGCAGCTTGGCGGGGTCCGGCACAGATACGCAGTATTTT
TRBV25-1,-,-,TRBJ2-2,CATRRGSAGELFF,TGTGCCACCCGGAGGGGGAGCGCCGGGGAGCTGTTTTTT
TRBV19,-,-,TRBJ1-5,CASRGGGQPQHF,TGTGCCAGTAGGGGGGGCGGTCAGCCCCAGCATTTT
TRBV28,-,-,TRBJ2-5,CASSLFGVVDETQYF,TGTGCCAGCAGTTTGTTCGGGGTTGTCGACGAGACCCAGTACTTC
TRBV29-1,-,-,TRBJ2-5,CSVEQGQETQYF,TGCAGCGTTGAACAGGGTCAAGAGACCCAGTACTTC
TRBV21-1,-,-,TRBJ2-7,CASSKASGSSHEQYF,TGTGCCAGCAGCAAGGCTAGCGGGTCCTCCCACGAGCAGTACTTC
TRBV6-5,-,-,TRBJ1-4,CASSYSDDKLFF,TGTGCCAGCAGTTACTCTGATGACAAACTGTTTTTT
TRBV21-1,-,-,TRBJ1-2,CASSKDLGKKCGYTF,TGTGCCAGCAGCAAAGATCTGGGTAAGAAATGTGGCTACACCTTC
TRBV5-6,-,-,TRBJ2-3,CASSLSRVEYF,TGTGCCAGCAGCTTATCCCGGGTAGAGTATTTT
TRBV7-9,-,few,TRBJ1-5,CASSLGGEGNQPQHF,TGTGCCAGCAGCTTAGGGGGTGAAGGCAATCAGCCCCAGCATTTT
TRBV5-1,-,-,TRBJ1-6,CASSLTAGTPPLHF,TGCGCCAGCAGCTTAACCGCCGGGACGCCACCCCTCCACTTT
TRBV5-6,TRBD1,-,TRBJ2-7,CASSLGGGYLIDYEQYF,TGTGCCAGCAGCTTGGGAGGGGGCTATCTTATAGATTACGAGCAGTACTTC
TRBV5-1,-,-,TRBJ1-6,CASSQTGTPENSPLHF,TGCGCCAGCAGCCAGACCGGGACACCCGAAAATTCACCCCTCCACTTT
TRBV30,-,-,TRBJ2-2,CAWRLGWTGELFF,TGTGCCTGGAGGCTGGGATGGACCGGGGAGCTGTTTTTT
TRBV6-5,-,-,TRBJ1-6,CASSYEPPAHNSPLHF,TGTGCCAGCAGTTATGAACCTCCGGCACATAATTCACCCCTCCACTTT
TRBV11-2,TRBD1,-,TRBJ2-7,CASSSTGDYEQYF,TGTGCCAGCAGCTCGACAGGGGACTACGAGCAGTACTTC
TRBV5-5,-,-,TRBJ2-5,CASSLQGQETQYF,TGTGCCAGCAGCTTACAGGGTCAAGAGACCCAGTACTTC
TRBV25-1,-,-,TRBJ1-2,CASRGARGYGYTF,TGTGCCAGCAGGGGGGCCAGGGGCTATGGCTACACCTTC
TRBV6-6,-,-,TRBJ2-7,CASSRGGGTKEQYF,TGTGCCAGCAGTCGTGGCGGGGGCACAAAGGAGCAGTACTTC
TRBV29-1,-,-,TRBJ1-5,CSVSQGFDQPQHF,TGCAGCGTTAGTCAGGGGTTTGATCAGCCCCAGCATTTT
TRBV6-5,TRBD1,-,TRBJ1-1,CASTQGTEAFF,TGTGCCAGCACACAGGGGACTGAAGCTTTCTTT
TRBV2,-,-,TRBJ1-5,CATGADLQPQHF,TGTGCTACCGGGGCAGATCTACAGCCCCAGCATTTT
TRBV28,-,-,TRBJ2-1,CASRGPARDEQFF,TGTGCCAGCAGGGGACCTGCTAGGGATGAGCAGTTCTTC
TRBV4-1,TRBD1,-,TRBJ1-5,CASSQLYRGNQPQHF,TGCGCCAGCAGCCAACTCTACAGGGGGAATCAGCCCCAGCATTTT
TRBV10-3,TRBD2,-,TRBJ2-3,CAISGGVAGGTDTQYF,TGTGCCATCAGTGGAGGGGTAGCGGGGGGAACAGATACGCAGTATTTT
TRBV9,-,-,TRBJ1-6,CASSVITGRGNSPLHF,TGTGCCAGCAGCGTAATCACAGGCCGAGGGAATTCACCCCTCCACTTT
TRBV19,-,-,TRBJ1-4,CASSIVWGTNEKLFF,TGTGCCAGTAGTATAGTTTGGGGGACTAATGAAAAACTGTTTTTT
TRBV4-1,-,once,TRBJ2-5,CASSRGTGQETQYF,TGCGCCAGCAGCCGTGGGACGGGCCAAGAGACCCAGTACTTC
TRBV6-1,-,few,TRBJ1-6,CASRPTAQYSPLHF,TGTGCCAGCCGCCCTACAGCGCAGTATTCACCCCTCCACTTT
TRBV6-5,-,-,TRBJ2-7,CASSFYEQYF,TGTGCCAGCAGTTTCTACGAGCAGTACTTC
TRBV11-2,-,-,TRBJ2-1,CASSRRGTDYNEQFF,TGTGCCAGCAGCCGTCGGGGGACCGACTACAATGAGCAGTTCTTC
TRBV4-2,TRBD2,-,TRBJ2-4,CASSQVLAGLAKNIQYF,TGTGCCAGCAGCCAAGTCTTAGCGGGATTAGCCAAAAACATTCAGTACTTC